The 7 T cell receptor beta chains below come from one sample, sequenced in a study of spatial heterogeneity in lung cancer. Study-wide findings and caveats: Expanded intratumoral alpha and beta TCR counts tracked tumor mutation counts.

Time point specified: sample taken at primary tumor resection. TCRdb itself ran the 5' RACE reads through MiXCR, one entry per CDR3 protein. The sample records 5,500 to 8,000 distinct CDR3 sequences, over 11% being singletons. No antigen is known for these receptors. The starting material was lung tumor tissue, obtained at surgery. The receptors stem from a male donor with early-stage non-small cell lung cancer.

This clonotype is labeled as medium-sized. This beta chain represents an off-target read in a library built for alpha chains; its size is of limited meaning. The rearrangement links TRBV30 to TRBJ2-4, with 7 bases lining up with TRBD1. V shed 5 bases and J 0 bases; nucleotides not matched to a gene: 4. The CDR3 has 14 amino acids. Germline CDR1 is GTSNPN and CDR2 is SVGIG (reference sequence). CDR3 amino acids: CAWGGQLAKNIQYF. Written as DNA, the CDR3 is TGTGCCTGGGGGGGACAGCTAGCCAAAAACATTCAGTACTTC.

This clonotype qualifies as medium-sized (0.01 to 0.1%). Found in a library prepared for alpha chains, this beta chain is an off-target read, and its abundance has little meaning. The rearrangement joins TRBV3-1 to TRBJ2-7; D unclear. Germline CDR1 LGHDT, CDR2 YNNKEL (reference sequence). There are 14 residues in the CDR3. V lost 1 base, J lost 4 bases, and 11 bases lay in between. The CDR3 DNA sequence: TGTGCCAGCAGCCAAGGCAACATCCTTTACGAGCAGTACTTC. As protein: CASSQGNILYEQYF.

On this clonotype: Mismatch with germline at one junction end may stem from a read error. A library prepared for alpha chains yielded this beta chain as an off-target read; its size is of little meaning. The chain combines TRBV2 with TRBJ2-1; D call uncertain. This CDR3 has 12 amino acids. The germline gives CDR1 SNHLY, CDR2 FYNNEI. The CDR3 loop reads CASIPRYNKQFF. CDR3 DNA sequence: TGTGCCAGCATCCCCAGGTACAATAAGCAGTTCTTC.

By frequency in the sample, this clonotype is medium-sized (0.01 to 0.1%). Because this beta chain is a stray read in a library intended to capture alpha chains, its abundance should not be given much weight. The V gene is TRBV9, the J gene TRBJ1-6; unclear D gene. V gave up 2 bases and J gave up 7 bases, with 13 bases separating them. This CDR3 has 15 residues. Germline assignment: CDR1 SGDLS and CDR2 YYNGEE. The CDR3 protein is CASSVSEATNSPLHF. CDR3 nucleotide sequence: TGTGCCAGCAGCGTTTCTGAGGCTACCAATTCACCCCTCCACTTT.

With respect to this clonotype: This beta chain is a stray read from a library made for alpha chains; its abundance is not meaningful. The chain carries TRBV5-4 and TRBJ2-7; the match to TRBD2 covers 12 bases. J was trimmed by 2 bases and V by 3 bases; bases with no gene match: 6. CDR1 and CDR2 (germline): SGHNT, YYREEE (reference sequence). This CDR3 is built from 16 residues. CDR3 region: CASSSPSGRVAYEQYF. CDR3 nucleotide sequence: TGTGCCAGCAGCTCTCCTAGCGGGAGGGTGGCCTACGAGCAGTACTTC.

This clonotype was recorded at least ten times. Since the library was made to target alpha chains, this beta chain is a stray read and its abundance is not meaningful. This chain links TRBV6-5 with TRBJ1-1; D gene uncertain. The CDR3 consists of 14 residues. The germline CDR1 and CDR2 sequences are MNHEY and SVGAGI. The ends were cut back, 5 bases at V and 0 bases at J, with 10 bases in the middle. For the CDR3, the DNA is TGTGCCAGCAGTCCCCGGACTGTGAACACTGAAGCTTTCTTT. It translates to CASSPRTVNTEAFF.

This clonotype rates as medium-sized. A library prepared for alpha chains yielded this beta chain as an off-target read; its size is of little meaning. The CDR3 loop is CSARDRQGLIYGYTF. The CDR3 nucleotides read TGCAGTGCTAGAGATCGACAGGGGTTGATCTATGGCTACACCTTC. V is TRBV20-1 and J is TRBJ1-2, with TRBD1 matching over 8 bases. The V segment lost 0 bases and the J segment 4 bases; nucleotides outside the gene matches: 7. Per the germline V gene, CDR1 is DFQATT and CDR2 is SNEGSKA (reference sequence). This CDR3 is 15 amino acids long.